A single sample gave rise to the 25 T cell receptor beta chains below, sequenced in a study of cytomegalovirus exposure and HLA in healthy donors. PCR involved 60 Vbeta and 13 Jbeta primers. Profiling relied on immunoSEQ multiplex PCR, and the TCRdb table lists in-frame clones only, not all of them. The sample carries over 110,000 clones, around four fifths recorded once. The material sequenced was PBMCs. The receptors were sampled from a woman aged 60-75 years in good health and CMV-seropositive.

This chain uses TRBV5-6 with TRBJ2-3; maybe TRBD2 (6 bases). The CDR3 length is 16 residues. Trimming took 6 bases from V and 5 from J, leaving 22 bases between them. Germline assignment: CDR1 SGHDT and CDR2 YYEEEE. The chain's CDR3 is CASTEEGLPVGDTQYF. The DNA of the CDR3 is TGTGCCAGCACCGAAGAAGGACTACCAGTTGGAGATACGCAGTATTTT.

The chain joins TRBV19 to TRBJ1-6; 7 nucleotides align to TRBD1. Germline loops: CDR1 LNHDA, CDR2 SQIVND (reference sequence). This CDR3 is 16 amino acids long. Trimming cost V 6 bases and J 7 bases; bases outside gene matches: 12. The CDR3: CASSPDAGGWNSPLHF. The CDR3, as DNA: TGTGCCAGTAGCCCGGATGCAGGGGGTTGGAATTCACCCCTCCACTTT.

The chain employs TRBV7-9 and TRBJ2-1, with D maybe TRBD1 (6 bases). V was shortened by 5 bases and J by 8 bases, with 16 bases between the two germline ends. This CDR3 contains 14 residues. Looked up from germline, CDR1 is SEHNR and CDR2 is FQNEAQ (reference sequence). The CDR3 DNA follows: TGTGCCAGCAGCCCCCGGACAGCTTGGGATGAGCAGTTCTTC. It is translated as CASSPRTAWDEQFF. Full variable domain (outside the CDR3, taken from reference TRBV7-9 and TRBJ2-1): DTGVSQNPRHKITKRGQNVTFRCDPISEHNRLYWYRQTLGQGPEFLTYFQNEAQLEKSRLLSDRFSAERPKGSFSTLEIQRTEQGDSAMYLCASSPRTAWDEQFFGPGTRLTVL.

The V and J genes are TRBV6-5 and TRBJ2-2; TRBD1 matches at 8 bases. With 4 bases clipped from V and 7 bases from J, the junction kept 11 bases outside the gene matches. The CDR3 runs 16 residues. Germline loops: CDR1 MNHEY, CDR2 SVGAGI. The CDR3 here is CASSSPGGTSGGELFF. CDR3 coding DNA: TGTGCCAGCAGTTCTCCAGGGGGCACCTCAGGCGGGGAGCTGTTTTTT.

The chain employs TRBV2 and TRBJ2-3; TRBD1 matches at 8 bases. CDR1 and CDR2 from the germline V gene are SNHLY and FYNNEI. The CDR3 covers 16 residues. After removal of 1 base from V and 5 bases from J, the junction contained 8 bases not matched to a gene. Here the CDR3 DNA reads TGTGCCAGCAGTGAAGACCTCAGGGGGCGGGAAGATACGCAGTATTTT. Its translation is CASSEDLRGREDTQYF.

CDR3 coding DNA: TGCGCCAGCAGCCCGGGACTAGCGGGATACAATGAGCAGTTCTTC. Amino acid sequence: CASSPGLAGYNEQFF. The chain combines TRBV4-3 with TRBJ2-1; TRBD2 matches at 13 bases. Unmatched junction bases numbered 1, after V lost 4 bases and J lost 4 bases. The CDR3 extends over 15 amino acids. Germline-derived CDR1 and CDR2 are LGHNA and YSLEER.

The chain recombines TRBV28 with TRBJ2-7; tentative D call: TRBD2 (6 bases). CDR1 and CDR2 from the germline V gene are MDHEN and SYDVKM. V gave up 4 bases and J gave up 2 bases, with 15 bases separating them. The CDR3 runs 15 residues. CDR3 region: CASSSGGSGTYEQYF. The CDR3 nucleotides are TGTGCCAGCAGTTCCGGCGGTAGCGGTACCTACGAGCAGTACTTC.

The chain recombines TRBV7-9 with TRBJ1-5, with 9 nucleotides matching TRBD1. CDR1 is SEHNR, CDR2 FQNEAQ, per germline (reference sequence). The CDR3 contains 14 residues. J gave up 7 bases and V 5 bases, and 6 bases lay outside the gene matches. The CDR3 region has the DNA TGTGCCAGCAGCCCGGGACAGGGAGAACAGCCCCAGCATTTT. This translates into CASSPGQGEQPQHF.

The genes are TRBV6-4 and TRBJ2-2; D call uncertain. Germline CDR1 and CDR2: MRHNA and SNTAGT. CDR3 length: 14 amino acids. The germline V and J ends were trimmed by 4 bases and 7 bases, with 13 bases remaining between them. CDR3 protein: CASSAKTDGGELFF. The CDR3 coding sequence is TGTGCCAGCAGTGCTAAGACTGACGGCGGGGAGCTGTTTTTT.

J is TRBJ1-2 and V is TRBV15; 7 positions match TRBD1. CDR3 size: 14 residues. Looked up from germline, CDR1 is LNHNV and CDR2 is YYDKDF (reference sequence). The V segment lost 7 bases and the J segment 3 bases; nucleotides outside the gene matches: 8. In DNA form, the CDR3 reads TGTGCCACCAAGAGCCCCGGGACAGACTATGGCTACACCTTC. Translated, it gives CATKSPGTDYGYTF.

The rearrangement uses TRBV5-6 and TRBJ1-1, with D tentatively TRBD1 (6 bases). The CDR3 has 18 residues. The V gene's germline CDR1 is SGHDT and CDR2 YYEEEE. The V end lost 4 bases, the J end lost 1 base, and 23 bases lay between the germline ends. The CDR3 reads CASSDVTGAPLWNTEAFF. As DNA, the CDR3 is TGTGCCAGCAGCGATGTGACAGGAGCTCCTCTTTGGAACACTGAAGCTTTCTTT.

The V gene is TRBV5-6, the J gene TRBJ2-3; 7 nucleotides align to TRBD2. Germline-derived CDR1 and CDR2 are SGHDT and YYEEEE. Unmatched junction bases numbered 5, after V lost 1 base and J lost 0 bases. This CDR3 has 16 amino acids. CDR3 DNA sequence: TGTGCCAGCAGCTTGTTTGCGGGAGCCAGCACAGATACGCAGTATTTT. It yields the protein CASSLFAGASTDTQYF.

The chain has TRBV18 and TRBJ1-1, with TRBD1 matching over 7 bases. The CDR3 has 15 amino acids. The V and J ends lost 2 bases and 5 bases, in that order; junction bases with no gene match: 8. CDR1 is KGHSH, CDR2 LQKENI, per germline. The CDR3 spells CASSPGGGAGTEAFF. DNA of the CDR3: TGTGCCAGCTCACCAGGAGGGGGCGCGGGGACTGAAGCTTTCTTT.

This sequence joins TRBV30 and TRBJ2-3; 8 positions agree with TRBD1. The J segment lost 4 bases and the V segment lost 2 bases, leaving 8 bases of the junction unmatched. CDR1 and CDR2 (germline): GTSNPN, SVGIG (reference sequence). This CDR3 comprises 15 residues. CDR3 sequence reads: CAWSRGIQGADTQYF. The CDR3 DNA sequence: TGTGCCTGGAGTAGGGGGATACAGGGGGCAGATACGCAGTATTTT.

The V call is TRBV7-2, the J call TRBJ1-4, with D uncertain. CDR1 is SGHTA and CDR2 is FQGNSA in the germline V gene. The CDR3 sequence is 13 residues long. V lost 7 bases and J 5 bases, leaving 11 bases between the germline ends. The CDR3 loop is CASTYQFNEKLFF. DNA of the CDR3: TGTGCCAGCACCTACCAATTCAATGAAAAACTGTTTTTT.

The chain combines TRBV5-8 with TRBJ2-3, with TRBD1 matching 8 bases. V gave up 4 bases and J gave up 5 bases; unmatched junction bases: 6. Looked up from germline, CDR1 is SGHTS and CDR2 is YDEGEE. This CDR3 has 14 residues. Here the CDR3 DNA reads TGTGCCAGCAGCGCGGACAGGGCTAGAGATACGCAGTATTTT. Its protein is CASSADRARDTQYF.

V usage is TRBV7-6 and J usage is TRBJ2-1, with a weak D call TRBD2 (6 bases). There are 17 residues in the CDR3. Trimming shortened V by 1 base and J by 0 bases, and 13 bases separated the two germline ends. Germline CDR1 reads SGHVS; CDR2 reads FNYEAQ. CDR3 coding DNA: TGTGCCAGCAGCTTAGACGTGGCGGGGAGCTCCTACAATGAGCAGTTCTTC. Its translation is CASSLDVAGSSYNEQFF.

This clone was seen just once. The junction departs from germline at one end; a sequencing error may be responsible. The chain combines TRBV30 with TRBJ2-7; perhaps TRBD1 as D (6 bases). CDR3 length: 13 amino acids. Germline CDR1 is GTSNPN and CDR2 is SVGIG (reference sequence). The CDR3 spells CAWSTLRGIGSDF. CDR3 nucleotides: TGTGCCTGGAGTACGTTAAGGGGGATTGGGTCGGACTTC.

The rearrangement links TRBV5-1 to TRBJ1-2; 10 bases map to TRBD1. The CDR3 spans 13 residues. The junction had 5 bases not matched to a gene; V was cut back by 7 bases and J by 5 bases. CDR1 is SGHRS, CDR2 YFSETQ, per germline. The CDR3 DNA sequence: TGCGCCAGCGGGGAGGACAGGGGGTATGGCTACACCTTC. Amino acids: CASGEDRGYGYTF.

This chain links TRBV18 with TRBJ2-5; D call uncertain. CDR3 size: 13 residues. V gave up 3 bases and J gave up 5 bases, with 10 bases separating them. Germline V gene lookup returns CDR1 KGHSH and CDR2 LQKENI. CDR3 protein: CASSPELVETQYF. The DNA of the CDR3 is TGTGCCAGCTCACCCGAACTGGTGGAGACCCAGTACTTC. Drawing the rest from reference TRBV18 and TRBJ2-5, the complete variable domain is NAGVMQNPRHLVRRRGQEARLRCSPMKGHSHVYWYRQLPEEGLKFMVYLQKENIIDESGMPKERFSAEFPKEGPSILRIQQVVRGDSAAYFCASSPELVETQYFGPGTRLLVL.

CDR3 amino acids: CASSQDWDRGGETQYF. The DNA of the CDR3 is TGCGCCAGCAGCCAAGATTGGGACAGGGGAGGGGAGACCCAGTACTTC. V usage is TRBV4-3 and J usage is TRBJ2-5, with 10 bases that match TRBD1. The CDR3 loop spans 16 amino acids. V trimming: 0 bases; J trimming: 5 bases; junction bases outside the gene matches: 6. Germline assignment: CDR1 LGHNA and CDR2 YSLEER.

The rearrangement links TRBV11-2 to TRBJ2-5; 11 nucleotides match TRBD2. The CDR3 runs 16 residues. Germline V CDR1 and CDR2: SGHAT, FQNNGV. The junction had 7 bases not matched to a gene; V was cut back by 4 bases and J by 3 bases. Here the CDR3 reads CASSSQRLAGKETQYF. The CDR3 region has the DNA TGTGCCAGCAGCTCTCAGCGACTAGCGGGGAAAGAGACCCAGTACTTC.

Written as DNA, the CDR3 is TGTGCCAGCAGAGGCGGGGCGGAGGAGCAGTACTTC. As protein: CASRGGAEEQYF. The V and J genes are TRBV5-4 and TRBJ2-7; perhaps TRBD2 as D (6 bases). The CDR3 has 12 amino acids. V was cut by 5 bases and J by 7 bases, with 13 bases left in between. The germline V gene encodes CDR1 SGHNT and CDR2 YYREEE (reference sequence).

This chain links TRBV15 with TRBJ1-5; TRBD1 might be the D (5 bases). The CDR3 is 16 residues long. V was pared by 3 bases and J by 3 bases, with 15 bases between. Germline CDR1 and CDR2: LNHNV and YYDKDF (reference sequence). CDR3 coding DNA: TGTGCCACCAGCAGGGGAGACGGAGGGGCCAATCAGCCCCAGCATTTT. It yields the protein CATSRGDGGANQPQHF.

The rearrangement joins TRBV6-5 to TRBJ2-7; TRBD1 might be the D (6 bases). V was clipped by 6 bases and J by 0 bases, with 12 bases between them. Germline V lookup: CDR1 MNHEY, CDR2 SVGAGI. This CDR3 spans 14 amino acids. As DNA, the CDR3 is TGTGCCAGCAGCCCCCGGGACATCTCCTACGAGCAGTACTTC. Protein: CASSPRDISYEQYF.